The rows below give T cell receptor beta chains drawn from one sample of a study of shared clonotypes between healthy human individuals. The method was immunoSEQ multiplex PCR; TCRdb's version includes in-frame clones alone and lacks a portion of them. Here the sample spans about 640,000 clones, about two thirds being singletons. The sequenced sample consisted of memory CD4+ T cells sorted from blood. The receptors come from a woman in her twenties or thirties in good health. The CDR3 runs from the conserved cysteine through the conserved F or W. Fields, in order: CDR3 length, D gene, V gene, J gene, clone size, CDR3 protein, CDR3 DNA. The D gene is left open where the match is weak. Clone size is stated in some rows and not others, as once, few, many or a class when expanded.

>16|TRBD2|TRBV6-1|TRBJ2-5|.
CASSEGLAGKQETQYF
TGTGCCAGCAGTGAAGGACTAGCGGGAAAACAAGAGACCCAGTACTTC
>12|.|TRBV29-1|TRBJ2-7|.
CSAAGYQNEQYF
TGCAGCGCTGCAGGGTATCAGAACGAGCAGTACTTC
>13|.|TRBV10-2|TRBJ1-3|.
CASSESRRNTIYF
TGCGCCAGCAGTGAATCTCGGCGGAACACCATATATTTT
>16|.|TRBV18|TRBJ1-3|.
CASSPTEVISGNTIYF
TGTGCCAGCTCACCAACCGAGGTTATCTCTGGAAACACCATATATTTT
>16|.|TRBV6-6|TRBJ1-3|.
CASSPFSGTLGNTIYF
TGTGCCAGCAGTCCCTTCTCTGGGACACTTGGAAACACCATATATTTT
>17|TRBD2|TRBV7-2|TRBJ2-6|few
CASSLAPGLPGANVLTF
TGTGCCAGCAGCTTAGCCCCGGGACTACCTGGGGCCAACGTCCTGACTTTC
>15|.|TRBV6-4|TRBJ1-2|few
CASSLPGGINYGYTF
TGTGCCAGCAGTTTACCGGGAGGGATTAACTATGGCTACACCTTC
>16|TRBD2|TRBV5-4|TRBJ2-3|.
CASSTGLAGVTDTQYF
TGTGCCAGCAGCACTGGACTAGCGGGAGTCACAGATACGCAGTATTTT
>13|.|TRBV7-2|TRBJ2-5|.
CASSLEGGETQYF
TGTGCCAGCAGCTTAGAGGGCGGTGAGACCCAGTACTTC
>13|.|TRBV7-2|TRBJ2-2|.
CASSFYRAGELFF
TGTGCCAGCAGCTTTTACAGGGCCGGGGAGCTGTTTTTT
>11|.|TRBV2|TRBJ1-1|.
CASWGNTEAFF
TGTGCCAGCTGGGGGAACACTGAAGCTTTCTTT
>10|.|TRBV19|TRBJ1-5|.
CASYNQPQHF
TGTGCCAGTTACAATCAGCCCCAGCATTTT
>15|TRBD2|TRBV5-5|TRBJ2-1|.
CASSLSGRSYNEQFF
TGTGCCAGCAGCCTTAGCGGGAGGTCCTACAATGAGCAGTTCTTC
>13|.|TRBV10-2|TRBJ1-3|.
CASRQGTGNTIYF
TGCGCCAGCAGACAGGGCACTGGAAACACCATATATTTT
>14|.|TRBV6-5|TRBJ1-2|.
CASNRIPEKGGYTF
TGTGCCAGCAACCGCATCCCAGAGAAAGGTGGCTACACCTTC
>15|TRBD2|TRBV5-1|TRBJ2-7|.
CASRFSGGGAYEQYF
TGCGCCAGCAGGTTTAGCGGGGGCGGGGCCTACGAGCAGTACTTC
>14|.|TRBV11-2|TRBJ2-5|once
CASSSRLGQETQYF
TGTGCCAGCAGCTCTAGATTGGGGCAAGAGACCCAGTACTTC
>14|.|TRBV28|TRBJ1-2|.
CASSLLLQGYGYTF
TGTGCCAGCAGTTTATTACTTCAGGGATACGGCTACACCTTC
>15|TRBD1|TRBV5-1|TRBJ1-2|once
CASRATGGPNYGYTF
TGCGCCAGCAGAGCCACAGGGGGTCCTAACTATGGCTACACCTTC
>14|.|TRBV6-5|TRBJ1-2|.
CASSYGLGLYGYTF
TGTGCCAGCAGTTACGGGTTGGGGTTGTATGGCTACACCTTC
>15|TRBD1|TRBV28|TRBJ1-2|.
CASSDTGQGPYGYTF
TGTGCCAGCAGTGACACGGGACAGGGCCCCTATGGCTACACCTTC
>15|.|TRBV7-3|TRBJ2-6|.
CASREASSGANVLTF
TGTGCCAGCAGGGAAGCGAGCTCTGGGGCCAACGTCCTGACTTTC
>13|.|TRBV6-5|TRBJ1-2|.
CASSYEGMDGYTF
TGTGCCAGCAGTTACGAAGGGATGGATGGCTACACCTTC
>16|TRBD2|TRBV11-2|TRBJ2-7|.
CASSRKVAGGRYEQYF
TGTGCCAGCAGCCGAAAGGTGGCGGGAGGTCGTTACGAGCAGTACTTC
>14|.|TRBV6-6|TRBJ2-1|.
CASSPGVATNEQFF
TGTGCCAGCAGTCCCGGCGTAGCGACCAATGAGCAGTTCTTC
>14|.|TRBV9|TRBJ2-7|.
CASSVAADPYEQYF
TGTGCCAGCAGCGTAGCGGCTGACCCCTACGAGCAGTACTTC
>13|.|TRBV28|TRBJ1-5|.
CASSTPQDQPQHF
TGTGCCAGCAGCACACCTCAAGATCAGCCCCAGCATTTT
>12|.|TRBV19|TRBJ1-5|.
CASRHGNQPQHF
TGTGCCAGTAGACATGGCAATCAGCCCCAGCATTTT
>12|.|TRBV18|TRBJ2-7|.
CASSTTPNEQYF
TGTGCCAGCTCAACGACTCCAAACGAGCAGTACTTC
>15|.|TRBV27|TRBJ1-2|few
CASSLKGRGNYGYTF
TGTGCCAGCAGTTTGAAGGGGCGCGGTAACTATGGCTACACCTTC
>14|.|TRBV6-5|TRBJ2-3|few
CASSPPGYTDTQYF
TGTGCCAGCAGCCCCCCGGGGTACACAGATACGCAGTATTTT
>10|.|TRBV6-6|TRBJ1-2|many
CAERRDGYTF
TGTGCTGAACGGCGGGACGGCTACACCTTC
>14|.|TRBV9|TRBJ1-3|.
CASSVEQGGNTIYF
TGTGCCAGCAGCGTAGAACAGGGTGGAAACACCATATATTTT
>13|.|TRBV11-2|TRBJ1-1|few
CASSLDRNTEAFF
TGTGCCAGCAGCTTAGATAGGAACACTGAAGCTTTCTTT
>15|TRBD2|TRBV27|TRBJ2-2|.
CASRLAGLGTGELFF
TGTGCCAGCAGACTAGCGGGGTTGGGGACCGGGGAGCTGTTTTTT
>14|.|TRBV6-1|TRBJ2-7|.
CASLDGTDVYEQYF
TGTGCCAGCCTGGATGGGACGGATGTGTACGAGCAGTACTTC
>13|.|TRBV5-1|TRBJ2-1|.
CASSSSSYNEQFF
TGCGCCAGCAGCTCTAGCTCCTACAATGAGCAGTTCTTC
>15|TRBD2|TRBV6-1|TRBJ2-7|.
CASTSGLAGMGEQYF
TGTGCCAGCACCTCGGGACTAGCGGGGATGGGCGAGCAGTACTTC
>15|.|TRBV25-1|TRBJ2-5|.
CASSEYFGQRETQYF
TGTGCCAGCAGTGAATATTTCGGACAGCGGGAGACCCAGTACTTC
>16|TRBD2|TRBV5-1|TRBJ2-2|.
CASSQGTSIEPGELFF
TGCGCCAGCAGCCAAGGGACTAGCATTGAGCCCGGGGAGCTGTTTTTT
>11|.|TRBV28|TRBJ1-2|.
CASSRLGVRTF
TGTGCCAGCAGTCGTCTGGGGGTGCGCACCTTC
>15|.|TRBV28|TRBJ2-3|.
CASSSIGGSTDTQYF
TGTGCCAGCAGTTCAATCGGGGGAAGCACAGATACGCAGTATTTT
>13|.|TRBV5-8|TRBJ1-5|.
CASSLLGDQPQHF
TGTGCCAGCAGCTTGTTGGGGGATCAGCCCCAGCATTTT
>15|TRBD1|TRBV6-1|TRBJ2-5|.
CASETGGPIQETQYF
TGTGCCAGCGAGACAGGGGGACCCATCCAAGAGACCCAGTACTTC
>13|.|TRBV19|TRBJ1-5|.
CASSTSRNQPQHF
TGTGCCAGTAGTACGTCTCGCAATCAGCCCCAGCATTTT
>15|.|TRBV30|TRBJ1-1|.
CAWSVQISMNTEAFF
TGTGCCTGGAGTGTACAAATCTCAATGAACACTGAAGCTTTCTTT
>17|TRBD2|TRBV5-1|TRBJ2-2|.
CASSYAGTSAITGELFF
TGCGCCAGCAGCTACGCCGGGACTAGTGCAATCACCGGGGAGCTGTTTTTT
>14|.|TRBV5-1|TRBJ2-3|once
CASSLAQSTDTQYF
TGCGCCAGCAGCTTGGCCCAGAGCACAGATACGCAGTATTTT
>15|TRBD2|TRBV11-2|TRBJ2-1|.
CASSSSGRAGNEQFF
TGTGCCAGCAGCAGTAGCGGGAGGGCCGGGAATGAGCAGTTCTTC
>14|.|TRBV7-3|TRBJ2-2|few
CASSPFPATGELFF
TGTGCCAGCAGCCCTTTCCCGGCCACCGGGGAGCTGTTTTTT
>13|.|TRBV7-3|TRBJ2-3|many
CASSVGRSDTQYF
TGTGCCAGCAGTGTGGGACGGTCAGATACGCAGTATTTT
>15|TRBD2|TRBV7-2|TRBJ2-3|many
CASSFLAGGLDTQYF
TGTGCCAGCAGCTTTTTAGCGGGAGGGTTAGATACGCAGTATTTT
>15|.|TRBV28|TRBJ2-5|.
CASSSLLRAQETQYF
TGTGCCAGCAGCTCCCTCCTGAGGGCGCAAGAGACCCAGTACTTC
>16|TRBD2|TRBV12-5|TRBJ2-1|.
CASGLVEAGGHNEQFF
TGTGCTAGTGGTTTGGTAGAGGCGGGAGGCCACAATGAGCAGTTCTTC